Shown below are 23 T cell receptor beta chains from a single sample sequenced in a study of shared clonotypes between healthy human individuals. Measured with immunoSEQ multiplex PCR; TCRdb has only the in-frame clones, and not every one. This sample has roughly 500,000 clones; 95% to 97% occur once, and the top ten carry approximately 0.06%. Sample: naive CD4+ T cells sorted from blood. Noted subset: CD45RA+ positively selected. All receptors come from a woman aged 25 to 39 in good health.

V usage is TRBV7-3 and J usage is TRBJ2-7, with D unclear. CDR1 and CDR2 from the germline V gene are SGHTA and FQGTGA. V was shortened by 7 bases and J by 2 bases, with 18 bases between the two germline ends. The CDR3 contains 15 residues. The CDR3 here is CASTKRAGRPYEQYF. The CDR3 coding sequence is TGTGCCAGCACCAAACGGGCCGGACGCCCCTACGAGCAGTACTTC.

The V gene is TRBV27, the J gene TRBJ2-4; 7 bases map to TRBD2. The CDR3 runs to 15 residues. The ends lost 5 bases at V and 0 bases at J; junction bases unmatched: 4. Germline lookup yields CDR1 MNHEY and CDR2 SMNVEV (reference sequence). CDR3 bases: TGTGCCAGCAGTGTAGCGGGCTTAGCCAAAAACATTCAGTACTTC. It encodes CASSVAGLAKNIQYF.

To note about this clone: This specimen includes other DNA sequences encoding the same CDR3. The chain is built from TRBV7-2 and TRBJ2-5; D unclear. CDR3 length equals 11 residues. Germline V gene lookup returns CDR1 SGHTA and CDR2 FQGNSA. V shed 4 bases and J shed 5 bases, with 5 bases lying between them. The CDR3 here is CASSSRETQYF. The CDR3, as DNA: TGTGCCAGCAGCTCTCGGGAGACCCAGTACTTC.

This chain joins TRBV7-8 and TRBJ2-4; D unresolved. Germline V lookup: CDR1 SGHVS, CDR2 FQNEAQ. The CDR3 is made up of 16 amino acids. V was shortened by 5 bases and J by 4 bases, with 18 bases between the two germline ends. The CDR3 loop reads CASSAPGSPQKNIQYF. The CDR3 DNA reads as TGTGCCAGCAGCGCCCCCGGGTCCCCTCAAAAAAACATTCAGTACTTC.

This clone was observed a single time. The rearrangement uses TRBV14 and TRBJ2-7; tentative D call: TRBD1 (6 bases). Germline loops: CDR1 SGHDN, CDR2 FVKESK. With 4 bases removed from V and 3 bases from J, the gap between germline ends came to 16 bases. CDR3 length: 15 residues. The CDR3 region is CASSPWAGVIYEQYF. In DNA, the CDR3 is TGTGCCAGCAGCCCCTGGGCAGGGGTTATCTACGAGCAGTACTTC.

CDR3: CASSPDTSYEQYF. The CDR3 DNA is TGTGCCAGCAGCCCCGACACCTCCTACGAGCAGTACTTC. The J gene is TRBJ2-7, the V gene TRBV5-4; no reliable D call. The ends were cut back, 4 bases at V and 0 bases at J, with 8 bases in the middle. Germline values: CDR1 SGHNT, CDR2 YYREEE (reference sequence). The CDR3 extends over 13 amino acids.

The V call is TRBV7-2, the J call TRBJ2-7, with 8 bases matching TRBD2. The CDR3 sequence is 14 residues long. CDR1 and CDR2 (germline): SGHTA, FQGNSA. The trim removed 0 bases at V and 3 bases at J, leaving 1 base unmatched. Here the CDR3 reads CASSLASGNYEQYF. Written as DNA, the CDR3 is TGTGCCAGCAGCTTAGCTAGCGGGAACTACGAGCAGTACTTC.

The J gene is TRBJ2-5, the V gene TRBV19; 9 nucleotides align to TRBD2. The J segment lost 5 bases and the V segment lost 0 bases, leaving 1 base of the junction unmatched. CDR3 length: 14 amino acids. Germline CDR1 and CDR2: LNHDA and SQIVND (reference sequence). For the CDR3, the DNA is TGTGCCAGTAGTATAGAGGCGGGAGGGGAGACCCAGTACTTC. This translates into CASSIEAGGETQYF. Combining the CDR3 with reference TRBV19 and TRBJ2-5 gives the whole variable domain DGGITQSPKYLFRKEGQNVTLSCEQNLNHDAMYWYRQDPGQGLRLIYYSQIVNDFQKGDIAEGYSVSREKKESFPLTVTSAQKNPTAFYLCASSIEAGGETQYFGPGTRLLVL.

The chain joins TRBV2 to TRBJ2-7; 7 bases map to TRBD2. The CDR3 is made up of 14 amino acids. Trimming removed 8 bases from V and 0 bases from J; junction bases left unmatched: 7. Germline loops: CDR1 SNHLY, CDR2 FYNNEI. The CDR3 loop is CASPTAGRSYEQYF. CDR3 nucleotides: TGTGCCAGCCCGACAGCGGGACGCTCCTACGAGCAGTACTTC.

This clone came up once. The chain joins TRBV28 to TRBJ1-1, with unresolved D. The germline V gene encodes CDR1 MDHEN and CDR2 SYDVKM. CDR3 length: 14 residues. The V gene lost 4 bases and the J gene lost 4 bases, with 13 bases spanning the gap. In nucleotides, the CDR3 is TGTGCCAGCAGTTCCCTCGGAGGTGGCACTGAAGCTTTCTTT. Encoded protein: CASSSLGGGTEAFF.

CDR3 nucleotide sequence: TGCGCCAGCAGCGCCGGACTAGCGGAAGCCGGGCAGTACTTC. This codes for CASSAGLAEAGQYF. The chain has TRBV5-1 and TRBJ2-7; 10 positions agree with TRBD2. J gave up 9 bases and V 4 bases, and 10 bases lay outside the gene matches. The CDR3 runs to 14 residues. Germline V CDR1 and CDR2: SGHRS, YFSETQ.

The chain is built from TRBV9 and TRBJ1-4, with D perhaps matching TRBD1 (6 bases). CDR3 length: 15 residues. Looked up from germline, CDR1 is SGDLS and CDR2 is YYNGEE. The germline V and J ends were trimmed by 3 bases and 8 bases, with 17 bases remaining between them. This CDR3 reads CASSAGGRSGEKLFF. CDR3 nucleotide sequence: TGTGCCAGCAGCGCGGGGGGCAGGTCGGGAGAAAAACTGTTTTTT.

V and J are TRBV6-5 and TRBJ2-2, with TRBD1 as a possible D gene (6 bases). Germline CDR1 reads MNHEY; CDR2 reads SVGAGI. Deletions cut 4 bases from V and 0 bases from J, with 9 bases between. This CDR3 comprises 15 residues. CDR3 in DNA: TGTGCCAGCAGTTTGGACAGTACGAACACCGGGGAGCTGTTTTTT. It encodes CASSLDSTNTGELFF.

This chain joins TRBV10-3 and TRBJ2-7; 12 bases map to TRBD2. This CDR3 region has 15 residues. Germline assignment: CDR1 ENHRY and CDR2 SYGVKD. Trimming took 3 bases from V and 3 from J; bases not matched to a gene: 3. CDR3 amino acids: CAISDSTSGSYEQYF. The CDR3 nucleotides read TGTGCCATCAGTGACTCGACTAGCGGGAGCTACGAGCAGTACTTC.

The CDR3 is CASSYSSLLGAEAFF. CDR3 nucleotide sequence: TGTGCCAGCAGTTACTCGAGCCTCCTAGGGGCTGAAGCTTTCTTT. The chain employs TRBV6-5 and TRBJ1-1; TRBD1 is a possible D gene (5 bases). Germline V gives CDR1 MNHEY, CDR2 SVGAGI. This CDR3 region has 15 residues. Trimming cost V 0 bases and J 6 bases, with 14 bases left between them.

The J gene is TRBJ2-1, the V gene TRBV11-2; no clear D. CDR3 size: 12 residues. Germline-derived CDR1 and CDR2 are SGHAT and FQNNGV. Trimming took 5 bases from V and 6 from J, leaving 8 bases between them. The CDR3 DNA is TGTGCCAGCAGCCCACTTGGCAATGAGCAGTTCTTC. This sequence encodes CASSPLGNEQFF.

This clone showed up just once. The chain is built from TRBV28 and TRBJ2-3; D is ambiguous. V was shortened by 5 bases and J by 4 bases, with 13 bases between the two germline ends. Germline V CDR1 and CDR2: MDHEN, SYDVKM. The CDR3 sequence is 14 residues long. CDR3 bases: TGTGCCAGCAGTCCGGATACGCATCCAGATACGCAGTATTTT. Its protein is CASSPDTHPDTQYF.

This clone was counted a few times. This chain links TRBV7-6 with TRBJ1-5; D is undetermined. Trimming took off 0 bases at V and 7 bases at J, with 7 bases between the two ends. CDR1 and CDR2 (germline): SGHVS, FNYEAQ. The CDR3 runs to 13 residues. CDR3 DNA sequence: TGTGCCAGCAGCTTAGCGCGCGGGCAGCCCCAGCATTTT. Its translation: CASSLARGQPQHF. The whole variable domain, remainder taken from reference TRBV7-6 and TRBJ1-5, is GAGVSQSPRYKVTKRGQDVALRCDPISGHVSLYWYRQALGQGPEFLTYFNYEAQQDKSGLPNDRFSAERPEGSISTLTIQRTEQRDSAMYRCASSLARGQPQHFGDGTRLSIL.

The V and J genes are TRBV10-1 and TRBJ1-1, with unresolved D. Germline V gene sequence: CDR1 WNHNN, CDR2 SYGVQD (reference sequence). V lost 3 bases and J 0 bases, leaving 14 bases between the germline ends. This CDR3 spans 16 amino acids. The CDR3 loop reads CASSESDVNMNTEAFF. The DNA for the CDR3 is TGCGCCAGCAGTGAATCGGACGTAAACATGAACACTGAAGCTTTCTTT.

The chain employs TRBV2 and TRBJ2-4; tentatively, D is TRBD2 (6 bases). The length of the CDR3 is 12 residues. Trimming shortened V by 9 bases and J by 4 bases, and 10 bases separated the two germline ends. CDR1 is SNHLY and CDR2 is FYNNEI in the germline V gene. In DNA, the CDR3 is TGTGCCAGAGGAGGGGTAAAAAACATTCAGTACTTC. Residues: CARGGVKNIQYF.

V usage is TRBV19 and J usage is TRBJ1-1; D gene ambiguous. This CDR3 spans 14 amino acids. Trimming took off 5 bases at V and 5 bases at J, with 15 bases between the two ends. Germline CDR1 LNHDA, CDR2 SQIVND (reference sequence). The CDR3: CASSPHHLLTEAFF. Here the CDR3 DNA reads TGTGCCAGTAGTCCCCATCATCTGCTGACTGAAGCTTTCTTT.

The V gene is TRBV2, the J gene TRBJ2-7; 7 nucleotides match TRBD1. This CDR3 has 13 amino acids. Germline CDR1 SNHLY, CDR2 FYNNEI. Trimming at V came to 7 bases and at J to 1 base, leaving 4 bases not matched to a gene. The CDR3 sequence: CASIRDRSYEQYF. The DNA for the CDR3 is TGTGCCAGCATACGGGACAGATCCTACGAGCAGTACTTC.

This clone came up once. The chain combines TRBV10-1 with TRBJ2-3; 7 nucleotides agree with TRBD2. CDR1 is WNHNN, CDR2 SYGVQD, per germline (reference sequence). This CDR3 contains 13 residues. V trimming: 5 bases; J trimming: 15 bases; junction bases outside the gene matches: 14. The DNA of the CDR3 is TGCGCCAGCAGTCGCGGGAGCACAGATACGCCATATTTT. It translates to CASSRGSTDTPYF.